A selection of T cell receptor beta chains follows, all from one sample in a study of chemoradiotherapy in HPV16-positive cancers. Data came from immunoSEQ multiplex PCR; TCRdb stores just in-frame clones and leaves some out. The sample lists around 20,000 clones, around 90% seen once, with just under 6% in the top ten. Sequences were derived from blood, sampled from a patient who underwent chemoradiotherapy. Every receptor here comes from a human donor with HPV-associated anogenital cancer. Both conserved end residues are part of each CDR3. D genes are given only for firm matches. Some rows have no size entry. The others give once, few or many, or a class for an expanded clone.

D: -; J: TRBJ1-2; V: TRBV21-1; size: -; DNA: TGTGCCAGCAGCTCGGGACAGGACTATGGCTACACCTTC; CDR3: CASSSGQDYGYTF
D: -; J: TRBJ2-1; V: TRBV5-6; size: -; DNA: TGTGCCAGCATGATCAGGCACAATGAGCAGTTCTTC; CDR3: CASMIRHNEQFF
D: -; J: TRBJ2-5; V: TRBV11-2; size: once; DNA: TGTGCCAGCACCCCCAGGACTTTTCAAGAGACCCAGTACTTC; CDR3: CASTPRTFQETQYF
D: -; J: TRBJ2-1; V: TRBV15; size: -; DNA: TGTGCCACCAGCAGAGAAAGGCGTTTACGGGTTGAGCAGTTCTTC; CDR3: CATSRERRLRVEQFF
D: -; J: TRBJ2-2; V: TRBV5-3; size: -; DNA: TGTGCCAGAAGCTTATTACGCACCGGGGAGCTGTTTTTT; CDR3: CARSLLRTGELFF
D: -; J: TRBJ2-7; V: TRBV7-9; size: -; DNA: TGTGCCAGCAGCTTATCCAGGTACAACGAGCAGTACTTC; CDR3: CASSLSRYNEQYF
D: -; J: TRBJ2-5; V: TRBV7-9; size: -; DNA: TGTGCCAGCAGCTTCCCCTCAGTACTCCAAGAGACCCAGTACTTC; CDR3: CASSFPSVLQETQYF
D: TRBD1; J: TRBJ1-2; V: TRBV18; size: -; DNA: TGTGCCAGCTCACTGCGGGACAGGGTTGGCTATGGCTACACCTTC; CDR3: CASSLRDRVGYGYTF
D: -; J: TRBJ1-1; V: TRBV18; size: -; DNA: TGTGCCAGCTCACCCGGGGCAGGGGATACGAACACTGAAGCTTTCTTT; CDR3: CASSPGAGDTNTEAFF
D: -; J: TRBJ2-7; V: TRBV5-1; size: -; DNA: TGCGCCAGCAGCTCCACTACCGCAACCTACGAGCAGTACTTC; CDR3: CASSSTTATYEQYF
D: -; J: TRBJ2-7; V: TRBV6-1; size: -; DNA: TGTGCCAGCAGTGATGGGCTGGGGTACGAGCAGTACTTC; CDR3: CASSDGLGYEQYF
D: TRBD1; J: TRBJ1-6; V: TRBV7-2; size: -; DNA: TGTGCCAGCAGCTTATTAGACAGGGATATGTCACCCCTCCACTTT; CDR3: CASSLLDRDMSPLHF
D: TRBD1; J: TRBJ2-5; V: TRBV29-1; size: once; DNA: TGCAGCGTTGAAGATTTCGCTCCCGGGACAGTTAAAGAGACCCAGTACTTC; CDR3: CSVEDFAPGTVKETQYF
D: -; J: TRBJ2-5; V: TRBV6-6; size: -; DNA: TGTGCCAGCAGTTACAATTGGGAGGCACCCGACGAGACCCAGTACTTC; CDR3: CASSYNWEAPDETQYF
D: -; J: TRBJ2-1; V: TRBV5-1; size: -; DNA: TGCGCCAGCAGCTTGGACTTGTCCTACAATGAGCAGTTCTTC; CDR3: CASSLDLSYNEQFF
D: TRBD2; J: TRBJ2-1; V: TRBV30; size: -; DNA: TGTGCCTGGAGTGTAAGGGCGGGGGGAACCTACAATGAGCAGTTCTTC; CDR3: CAWSVRAGGTYNEQFF
D: TRBD2; J: TRBJ2-1; V: TRBV25-1; size: few; DNA: TGTGCCAGCAGTGCCGGGACTAGCGGGGGGATTTACAATGAGCAGTTCTTC; CDR3: CASSAGTSGGIYNEQFF
D: TRBD1; J: TRBJ1-1; V: TRBV18; size: -; DNA: TGTGCCAGCTCTCCGCAACAGGGGGCTCTTAACACTGAAGCTTTCTTT; CDR3: CASSPQQGALNTEAFF
D: TRBD1; J: TRBJ1-2; V: TRBV2; size: -; DNA: TGTGCCAGCAGCGGGGACAGGGGGGGTGGCTACACCTTC; CDR3: CASSGDRGGGYTF
D: -; J: TRBJ2-2; V: TRBV10-2; size: -; DNA: TGCGCCAGCAGAAGAGAGGAACAGAACACCGGGGAGCTGTTTTTT; CDR3: CASRREEQNTGELFF
D: -; J: TRBJ2-1; V: TRBV12-5; size: -; DNA: TGTGCTAGTGGTTTGGGGGTTGGGCGCGATGAGCAGTTCTTC; CDR3: CASGLGVGRDEQFF
D: TRBD2; J: TRBJ2-3; V: TRBV12-5; size: -; DNA: TGTGCTAGTGGTTTTAGCGGGGGGCACAGGTCGAGTGCAGATACGCAGTATTTT; CDR3: CASGFSGGHRSSADTQYF
D: -; J: TRBJ1-2; V: TRBV27; size: -; DNA: TGTGCCAGCAGGGAAACGGCGGGATATGGCTACACCTTC; CDR3: CASRETAGYGYTF
D: -; J: TRBJ2-5; V: TRBV30; size: once; DNA: TGTGCCTGGAGCGCAGGGTTAGCAGAGACCCAGTACTTC; CDR3: CAWSAGLAETQYF
D: -; J: TRBJ1-1; V: TRBV27; size: -; DNA: TGTGCCAGCAGTTCACCACACAGGGTAGGAGGAGCTTTCTTT; CDR3: CASSSPHRVGGAFF
D: -; J: TRBJ2-3; V: TRBV4-1; size: -; DNA: TGCGCCAGCAGCCAAGATCCGCGGGGAACAGATACGCAGTATTTT; CDR3: CASSQDPRGTDTQYF
D: -; J: TRBJ1-2; V: TRBV7-7; size: -; DNA: TGTGCCAGCAGCGCAAGTCCCATTCCCCCGTTCGTCCTAAATTATGGCTACACCTTC; CDR3: CASSASPIPPFVLNYGYTF
D: TRBD1; J: TRBJ1-3; V: TRBV5-6; size: -; DNA: TGTGCCAGCAGCTACGACAGGGGTCCCGGAAACACCATATATTTT; CDR3: CASSYDRGPGNTIYF
D: TRBD2; J: TRBJ2-1; V: TRBV7-6; size: -; DNA: TGTGCCAGCAGCTTAGCGTTAACTAGCGGGAACAATGAGCAGTTCTTC; CDR3: CASSLALTSGNNEQFF